This passage covers 27 T cell receptor beta chains from one sample sequenced in a study of OX40 agonist ivuxolimab in advanced cancers. Using immunoSEQ multiplex PCR, the repertoire was profiled, and TCRdb retains in-frame clones only, with some absent. This repertoire shows some 81,000 clones, 80% to 90% found once; its top ten account for 2%. This specimen was CD4+ or CD8+ T cells sorted from blood, taken in a trial of the OX40 agonist ivuxolimab. The source is an adult with an advanced solid tumor such as melanoma, head and neck, liver or kidney cancer.

V gene TRBV5-4 combines with J gene TRBJ1-2, with a weak D call TRBD1 (5 bases). Germline V lookup: CDR1 SGHNT, CDR2 YYREEE (reference sequence). Trimming pared 4 bases from V and 7 bases from J, leaving 20 bases between. This CDR3 is 15 amino acids long. The CDR3 nucleotides read TGTGCCAGCAGCGCGGGGGGTAGGGGCTTCTCTGGCTACACCTTC. Encoded protein: CASSAGGRGFSGYTF.

The chain has TRBV28 and TRBJ1-2; D remains unclear. The CDR3 is 12 amino acids. CDR1 and CDR2 from the germline V gene are MDHEN and SYDVKM. V lost 6 bases, J lost 1 base, and 6 bases lay in between. The CDR3: CASRDNNYGYTF. The CDR3 bases are TGTGCCAGCAGGGATAATAACTATGGCTACACCTTC.

This sequence joins TRBV7-3 and TRBJ1-4, with D hard to call. CDR1 is SGHTA, CDR2 FQGTGA, per germline. The length of the CDR3 is 15 residues. Trimming cost V 4 bases and J 0 bases, with 9 bases left between them. CDR3 nucleotides: TGTGCCAGCAGCTCACAAACTGCAACTAATGAAAAACTGTTTTTT. Encoded protein: CASSSQTATNEKLFF.

J is TRBJ1-2 and V is TRBV27, with D perhaps TRBD1 (5 bases). This CDR3 region has 15 residues. Trimming left V 4 bases short and J 4 bases short, with 16 bases between. Germline V CDR1 and CDR2: MNHEY, SMNVEV (reference sequence). In DNA form, the CDR3 reads TGTGCCAGCAGTTGGGGGGGAGGTGGGGCCTATGGCTACACCTTC. Protein: CASSWGGGGAYGYTF.

The CDR3 loop is CASSLRGSNQPQHF. CDR3 bases: TGTGCCAGCAGCTTACGGGGGAGCAATCAGCCCCAGCATTTT. This chain uses TRBV7-2 with TRBJ1-5; D is perhaps TRBD1 (5 bases). From germline, CDR1 is SGHTA and CDR2 FQGNSA. The germline V and J ends were trimmed by 2 bases and 1 base, with 6 bases remaining between them. This CDR3 contains 14 residues. Looking up the rest from reference TRBV7-2 and TRBJ1-5 gives the full variable domain: GAGVSQSPSNKVTEKGKDVELRCDPISGHTALYWYRQSLGQGLEFLIYFQGNSAPDKSGLPSDRFSAERTGGSVSTLTIQRTQQEDSAVYLCASSLRGSNQPQHFGDGTRLSIL.

The V call is TRBV19, the J call TRBJ1-5; tentative D call: TRBD1 (5 bases). Trimming cost V 3 bases and J 5 bases, with 14 bases left between them. The CDR3 consists of 15 residues. Germline lookup yields CDR1 LNHDA and CDR2 SQIVND (reference sequence). In DNA, the CDR3 is TGTGCCAGTAGTATTTCGGCCGGGGGAGATCAGCCCCAGCATTTT. Its translation: CASSISAGGDQPQHF.

The rearrangement links TRBV2 to TRBJ1-3; D perhaps matches TRBD1 (6 bases). Germline CDR1 is SNHLY and CDR2 is FYNNEI. The CDR3 contains 14 residues. The V and J ends lost 4 bases and 0 bases respectively, with 7 bases between them. CDR3 region: CASSAGVSGNTIYF. The CDR3 DNA sequence: TGTGCCAGCAGTGCAGGGGTCTCTGGAAACACCATATATTTT.

This clone occurred a few times. This chain joins TRBV5-4 and TRBJ2-1, with D perhaps TRBD1 (5 bases). Deletions cut 1 base from V and 6 bases from J, with 8 bases between. This CDR3 spans 13 amino acids. The germline V gene has CDR1 SGHNT and CDR2 YYREEE (reference sequence). CDR3 in DNA: TGTGCCAGCAGCTTGCAGGGTGTCAATGAGCAGTTCTTC. As protein: CASSLQGVNEQFF. Complete variable domain (other parts from reference TRBV5-4 and TRBJ2-1): ETGVTQSPTHLIKTRGQQVTLRCSSQSGHNTVSWYQQALGQGPQFIFQYYREEENGRGNFPPRFSGLQFPNYSSELNVNALELDDSALYLCASSLQGVNEQFFGPGTRLTVL.

The chain uses TRBV6-1 and TRBJ2-3; D possibly uses TRBD1 or TRBD2 (6 bases each). The V end lost 2 bases, the J end lost 2 bases, and 11 bases lay between the germline ends. CDR1 and CDR2 from the germline V gene are MNHNS and SASEGT. The CDR3 extends over 15 amino acids. This chain's CDR3 is CASSELGGPTDTQYF. The DNA for the CDR3 is TGTGCCAGCAGTGAACTAGGGGGGCCCACAGATACGCAGTATTTT.

The chain joins TRBV28 to TRBJ1-1; no clear D gene. Germline CDR1 MDHEN, CDR2 SYDVKM. V lost 5 bases, J lost 1 base, and 11 bases lay in between. The CDR3 is 14 residues long. As DNA, the CDR3 is TGTGCCAGCAGTGTCCATCGAGCGAACACTGAAGCTTTCTTT. Protein sequence: CASSVHRANTEAFF. Variable domain in full (rest from reference TRBV28 and TRBJ1-1): DVKVTQSSRYLVKRTGEKVFLECVQDMDHENMFWYRQDPGLGLRLIYFSYDVKMKEKGDIPEGYSVSREKKERFSLILESASTNQTSMYLCASSVHRANTEAFFGQGTRLTVV.

The CDR3 region is CASSPPRLAGVNTGELFF. Written as DNA, the CDR3 is TGTGCCAGCTCACCACCGAGACTAGCGGGGGTGAACACCGGGGAGCTGTTTTTT. The chain uses TRBV18 and TRBJ2-2; 12 positions agree with TRBD2. The V gene's germline CDR1 is KGHSH and CDR2 LQKENI. V shed 0 bases and J 1 base; nucleotides not matched to a gene: 3. The CDR3 extends over 18 amino acids.

The chain carries TRBV25-1 and TRBJ1-2; D might be TRBD1 (5 bases). There are 16 residues in the CDR3. CDR1 and CDR2 (germline): MGHDK, SYGVNS. The ends were cut back, 5 bases at V and 1 base at J, with 17 bases in the middle. The CDR3 DNA follows: TGTGCCAGCAGTTATGGGGGGACGGCCTTTAACTATGGCTACACCTTC. Translated: CASSYGGTAFNYGYTF.

The chain combines TRBV5-1 with TRBJ2-5; D might be TRBD1 or TRBD2, each matching 5 bases. This CDR3 is built from 15 residues. Germline V gene sequence: CDR1 SGHRS, CDR2 YFSETQ. Trimming shortened V by 0 bases and J by 0 bases, and 9 bases separated the two germline ends. This CDR3 reads CASSLGGRYQETQYF. The CDR3 region has the DNA TGCGCCAGCAGCTTGGGGGGACGGTACCAAGAGACCCAGTACTTC.

The chain joins TRBV29-1 to TRBJ2-3; 9 bases agree with TRBD1. Looked up from germline, CDR1 is SQVTM and CDR2 is ANQGSEA. V trimming: 3 bases; J trimming: 5 bases; junction bases outside the gene matches: 3. The CDR3 runs to 13 residues. CDR3 sequence (DNA): TGCAGCGTTGAGCCGGGACAGGGAGATACGCAGTATTTT. Protein sequence: CSVEPGQGDTQYF.

The CDR3 loop reads CASSFYSGQGSNQPQHF. CDR3 coding DNA: TGTGCCAGCTCATTTTATTCGGGACAGGGGAGCAATCAGCCCCAGCATTTT. The chain carries TRBV18 and TRBJ1-5; 10 bases are a match to TRBD1. This CDR3 contains 17 residues. The trim removed 5 bases at V and 1 base at J, leaving 8 bases unmatched. Germline V lookup: CDR1 KGHSH, CDR2 LQKENI.

The chain combines TRBV5-1 with TRBJ2-3, with 9 bases fitting TRBD2. CDR3 length equals 15 residues. Germline V gives CDR1 SGHRS, CDR2 YFSETQ. After removal of 4 bases from V and 4 bases from J, the junction contained 7 bases not matched to a gene. Here the CDR3 reads CASSPRGGHADTQYF. DNA of the CDR3: TGCGCCAGCAGCCCGCGGGGGGGCCACGCAGATACGCAGTATTTT.

This clone was observed a handful of times. J is TRBJ1-1 and V is TRBV28; D gene unclear. CDR1 and CDR2 from the germline V gene are MDHEN and SYDVKM. The CDR3 runs 13 residues. The V end lost 3 bases, the J end lost 8 bases, and 13 bases lay between the germline ends. The CDR3 sequence: CASSLITSREAFF. The CDR3, as DNA: TGTGCCAGCAGTTTGATAACATCTCGAGAAGCTTTCTTT.

This chain uses TRBV5-4 with TRBJ1-3, with D possibly being TRBD1 (5 bases). The germline V gene encodes CDR1 SGHNT and CDR2 YYREEE (reference sequence). This CDR3 has 13 residues. Trimming took 6 bases from V and 3 from J, leaving 10 bases between them. Here the CDR3 DNA reads TGTGCCAGCAAGTGGCAGGGTGGAAACACCATATATTTT. Translation: CASKWQGGNTIYF.

The chain carries TRBV4-3 and TRBJ1-6; D is undetermined. Germline V lookup: CDR1 LGHNA, CDR2 YSLEER. The CDR3 is made up of 17 amino acids. V gave up 0 bases and J gave up 11 bases, with 20 bases separating them. In DNA form, the CDR3 reads TGCGCCAGCAGCCAAGACCTGGGATCCGGGTTTCGACCACCCCTCCACTTT. It is translated as CASSQDLGSGFRPPLHF.

To note about this clone: Its ends do not fully match the called genes, so a read error is possible. The CDR3 coding sequence is TGCGCCGGCAGCTTGCAGGGTGATGGCTACACCTTC. Its protein is CAGSLQGDGYTF. This sequence joins TRBV5-1 and TRBJ1-2; tentative D call: TRBD1 (5 bases). Germline V gives CDR1 SGHRS, CDR2 YFSETQ. This CDR3 region has 12 residues. Full variable domain (outside the CDR3, taken from reference TRBV5-1 and TRBJ1-2): KAGVTQTPRYLIKTRGQQVTLSCSPISGHRSVSWYQQTPGQGLQFLFEYFSETQRNKGNFPGRFSGRQFSNSRSEMNVSTLELGDSALYLCAGSLQGDGYTFGSGTRLTVV.

V and J are TRBV7-9 and TRBJ1-2, with 8 bases fitting TRBD1. With 6 bases clipped from V and 4 bases from J, the junction kept 7 bases outside the gene matches. Germline loops: CDR1 SEHNR, CDR2 FQNEAQ (reference sequence). CDR3 size: 14 residues. The CDR3 here is CASRTGQGTYGYTF. The CDR3 region has the DNA TGTGCCAGCAGGACTGGACAGGGAACCTATGGCTACACCTTC. The full variable domain, rest sourced from reference TRBV7-9 and TRBJ1-2, is DTGVSQNPRHKITKRGQNVTFRCDPISEHNRLYWYRQTLGQGPEFLTYFQNEAQLEKSRLLSDRFSAERPKGSFSTLEIQRTEQGDSAMYLCASRTGQGTYGYTFGSGTRLTVV.

The chain carries TRBV6-5 and TRBJ1-3; possible D gene TRBD1, 6 bases. The CDR3 runs to 15 residues. Germline V CDR1 and CDR2: MNHEY, SVGAGI. V was pared by 6 bases and J by 1 base, with 13 bases between. CDR3 loop: CASRPGGRSGNTIYF. CDR3 nucleotide sequence: TGTGCCAGCAGACCGGGGGGGCGATCTGGAAACACCATATATTTT.

This rearrangement joins TRBV15 to TRBJ1-4; D uncertain. V was pared by 0 bases and J by 8 bases, with 7 bases between. The CDR3 has 13 amino acids. Germline V gives CDR1 LNHNV, CDR2 YYDKDF (reference sequence). CDR3 region: CATSRDPREKLFF. The CDR3 region has the DNA TGTGCCACCAGCAGAGATCCCCGGGAAAAACTGTTTTTT.

The V call is TRBV5-1, the J call TRBJ1-3; 8 bases are shared with TRBD1. This CDR3 is 16 amino acids long. V lost 0 bases to trimming and J lost 2 bases; unmatched junction nucleotides: 4. Germline assignment: CDR1 SGHRS and CDR2 YFSETQ. The CDR3 sequence is CASSLAGTGAGNTIYF. The CDR3 bases are TGCGCCAGCAGCTTGGCCGGGACAGGAGCTGGAAACACCATATATTTT. Combining the CDR3 with reference TRBV5-1 and TRBJ1-3 gives the whole variable domain KAGVTQTPRYLIKTRGQQVTLSCSPISGHRSVSWYQQTPGQGLQFLFEYFSETQRNKGNFPGRFSGRQFSNSRSEMNVSTLELGDSALYLCASSLAGTGAGNTIYFGEGSWLTVV.

The chain uses TRBV7-2 and TRBJ2-5; D perhaps matches TRBD1 (6 bases). The CDR3 consists of 13 residues. V dropped 4 bases and J dropped 4 bases, with 10 bases sitting between them. The germline V gene encodes CDR1 SGHTA and CDR2 FQGNSA. Here the CDR3 reads CASSYREGETQYF. As DNA, the CDR3 is TGTGCCAGCAGCTACAGGGAAGGAGAGACCCAGTACTTC.

The V gene is TRBV4-1, the J gene TRBJ1-2; D remains unclear. V dropped 0 bases and J dropped 3 bases, with 11 bases sitting between them. From germline, CDR1 is MGHRA and CDR2 YSYEKL. The CDR3 sequence is 15 residues long. The DNA for the CDR3 is TGCGCCAGCAGCCAAGATACGGGGTCGCACTATGGCTACACCTTC. Translated: CASSQDTGSHYGYTF.

CDR3 in amino acids: CASSPQGADREQYF. The CDR3 DNA is TGTGCCAGCTCACCACAGGGGGCTGATCGAGAGCAGTACTTC. The V and J genes are TRBV18 and TRBJ2-7, with 7 bases aligning to TRBD1. V shed 1 base and J 7 bases; nucleotides not matched to a gene: 7. CDR1 and CDR2 (germline): KGHSH, LQKENI. This CDR3 comprises 14 residues.